Listed below are T cell receptor beta chains from one sample, sequenced in a study of blood T cell repertoires in COVID-19. Sequenced by immunoSEQ multiplex PCR; TCRdb stores in-frame clones only, minus some. The sample shows 350,000 to 400,000 clones, nearly 90% of them seen only once. The material sequenced was PBMCs or T cells enriched from blood (not recorded which). These receptors came from a woman in her 30s who had recovered from COVID-19. Both conserved end residues are part of each CDR3. The order of the fields is J gene, V gene, D gene, CDR3 DNA, CDR3 protein. The D gene is left open where the match is weak.

TRBJ2-3,TRBV15,TRBD1,TGTGCCACCAGCACCAACCGGGACAGTCGAACAGATACGCAGTATTTT,CATSTNRDSRTDTQYF
TRBJ1-1,TRBV11-2,TRBD1,TGTGCCAGCAGCTTAGGTTCGGACAGGGTATTGGCTTTCTTT,CASSLGSDRVLAFF
TRBJ1-5,TRBV2,-,TGTGCCAGCAATTTGGAGGAGGACAGTAATCAGCCCCAGCATTTT,CASNLEEDSNQPQHF
TRBJ1-1,TRBV5-1,-,TGCGCCAGCAGAATAACAGGGCCGAACACTGAAGCTTTCTTT,CASRITGPNTEAFF
TRBJ2-5,TRBV12-3/TRBV12-4,-,TGTGCCAGCAGTGGCGGGGAGACCCAGTACTTC,CASSGGETQYF
TRBJ1-5,TRBV30,TRBD1,TGTGCCTGGAGCCCAGGGGGTTCGGAACAGCCCCAGCATTTT,CAWSPGGSEQPQHF
TRBJ2-7,TRBV27,-,TGTGCCACCCTTACAGGGCCCGAGCAGTACTTC,CATLTGPEQYF
TRBJ1-5,TRBV28,TRBD1,TGTGCCAGCAGATCCGCCACCGGGACAGTTAGCAATCAGCCCCAGCATTTT,CASRSATGTVSNQPQHF
TRBJ2-7,TRBV6-2/TRBV6-3,TRBD1,TGTGCCAGCAGTTACTCACAGGGGACCCACGAGCAGTACTTC,CASSYSQGTHEQYF
TRBJ2-3,TRBV28,-,TGTGCCAGCAGTCCTGGGGTAGCGGCAGATACGCAGTATTTT,CASSPGVAADTQYF
TRBJ2-1,TRBV7-7,TRBD1,TGTGCTAGCAGTTTAGGACAGGGAGCCTACAATGAGCAGTTCTTC,CASSLGQGAYNEQFF
TRBJ2-1,TRBV7-3,TRBD1,TGTGCCAGCAGCTTAACGCCGGGACAGGGGTTATTTAGTTCCTACAATGAGCAGTTCTTC,CASSLTPGQGLFSSYNEQFF
TRBJ2-1,TRBV11-1,-,TGTGCCAGCAGTTCACATCTAGCTTCTGAGCAGTTCTTC,CASSSHLASEQFF
TRBJ2-7,TRBV28,TRBD1,TGTGCCAGCAGCAGAATTTCCCGGGACAGGAGCTACGAGCAGTACTTC,CASSRISRDRSYEQYF
TRBJ1-2,TRBV5-4,-,TGTGCCAGCAGCTTGGGCGGGGGGCAGTTCTATGGCTACACCTTC,CASSLGGGQFYGYTF
TRBJ2-5,TRBV30,TRBD1,TGTGCCTGGAGGGCCGGGACAGGGGGAGGAGAGACCCAGTACTTC,CAWRAGTGGGETQYF
TRBJ2-7,TRBV19,-,TGTGCCAGTAGAAACGGGGGCTACGAGCAGTACTTC,CASRNGGYEQYF
TRBJ2-3,TRBV19,TRBD1,TGTGCCAGTAGTCTCCGGGACAGAATGCCTAGCACAGATACGCAGTATTTT,CASSLRDRMPSTDTQYF
TRBJ2-7,TRBV6-1,TRBD2,TGTGCCAGCAGTGAACTTGGACTAGCGCCCACCTACGAGCAGTACTTC,CASSELGLAPTYEQYF